A single sample gave rise to the 12 T cell receptor beta chains below, sequenced in a study of cytomegalovirus exposure and HLA in healthy donors. Profiling relied on immunoSEQ multiplex PCR, and the TCRdb table lists in-frame clones only, not all of them. In the table there are 150,000 or so clones, 75% to 90% of which are singletons. The specimen was PBMCs. The receptors were gathered from a young man in good health and CMV-seropositive.

The V call is TRBV29-1, the J call TRBJ1-1; D is undetermined. The germline V gene encodes CDR1 SQVTM and CDR2 ANQGSEA. The CDR3 is 12 amino acids. V was clipped by 4 bases and J by 1 base, with 7 bases between them. The CDR3 sequence: CSVAEWNTEAFF. The CDR3 DNA is TGCAGCGTTGCCGAGTGGAACACTGAAGCTTTCTTT.

This chain joins TRBV6-5 and TRBJ2-7; 13 bases are a match to TRBD2. This CDR3 has 14 amino acids. V shed 6 bases and J 3 bases; nucleotides not matched to a gene: 2. Germline CDR1 and CDR2: MNHEY and SVGAGI. CDR3 residues: CASSTSGRGYEQYF. CDR3 sequence (DNA): TGTGCCAGCAGCACTAGCGGGAGGGGCTACGAGCAGTACTTC.

The J gene is TRBJ2-6, the V gene TRBV28, with TRBD1 matching over 7 bases. The CDR3 extends over 16 amino acids. Trimming took 4 bases from V and 2 from J; bases not matched to a gene: 5. Germline CDR1 MDHEN, CDR2 SYDVKM. The CDR3 reads CASSSTDRAGANVLTF. CDR3 bases: TGTGCCAGCAGTTCAACCGACAGGGCTGGGGCCAACGTCCTGACTTTC.

The rearrangement joins TRBV7-9 to TRBJ2-7; D might be TRBD1 (6 bases). Germline lookup yields CDR1 SEHNR and CDR2 FQNEAQ (reference sequence). V was shortened by 2 bases and J by 4 bases, with 6 bases between the two germline ends. This CDR3 spans 12 amino acids. The DNA of the CDR3 is TGTGCCAGCAGCTTAACAGGGTACGAGCAGTACTTC. It is translated as CASSLTGYEQYF.

J is TRBJ2-1 and V is TRBV15; possibly TRBD2 for D (6 bases). The germline V gene has CDR1 LNHNV and CDR2 YYDKDF (reference sequence). Trimming removed 0 bases from V and 2 bases from J, with 8 bases in between. The CDR3 runs 15 residues. The CDR3 protein is CATSRDRGTYNEQFF. Written as DNA, the CDR3 is TGTGCCACCAGCAGAGATCGCGGGACCTACAATGAGCAGTTCTTC.

The V call is TRBV5-1, the J call TRBJ1-2; D might be TRBD1 (6 bases). The CDR3 consists of 16 residues. Germline CDR1 reads SGHRS; CDR2 reads YFSETQ. The V and J ends lost 3 bases and 4 bases respectively, with 19 bases between them. CDR3: CASSSRGGGLRYGYTF. CDR3 in DNA: TGCGCCAGCAGCTCACGGGGAGGGGGGCTCCGCTATGGCTACACCTTC.

About this clone: The same CDR3 also results from other DNA sequences found in this sample. The J gene is TRBJ2-7, the V gene TRBV18; 10 bases map to TRBD1. CDR1 and CDR2 (germline): KGHSH, LQKENI. With V trimmed by 3 bases and J by 2 bases, 4 bases remained unmatched. The CDR3 length is 15 residues. The CDR3 DNA is TGTGCCAGCTCACCCCCGGGACAGGGGCCCTACGAGCAGTACTTC. This codes for CASSPPGQGPYEQYF.

The chain combines TRBV29-1 with TRBJ1-1; TRBD1 agrees at 8 bases. Germline values: CDR1 SQVTM, CDR2 ANQGSEA. The CDR3 loop spans 13 amino acids. Losses at the gene ends were 6 bases for V and 2 bases for J; bases not matched to a gene: 5. The CDR3 region has the DNA TGCAGCGTGCTGACAGGGGAAAACACTGAAGCTTTCTTT. Translating gives CSVLTGENTEAFF.

The CDR3 DNA sequence: TGTGCCAGCAGCGTAGACCCGCCTAGCGAGCAGTACTTC. Amino acid sequence: CASSVDPPSEQYF. The chain joins TRBV7-6 to TRBJ2-7; D is uncertain. Deletions cut 5 bases from V and 6 bases from J, with 14 bases between. Germline V gives CDR1 SGHVS, CDR2 FNYEAQ. The CDR3 length is 13 residues. The complete variable domain, with remaining parts taken from reference TRBV7-6 and TRBJ2-7, reads GAGVSQSPRYKVTKRGQDVALRCDPISGHVSLYWYRQALGQGPEFLTYFNYEAQQDKSGLPNDRFSAERPEGSISTLTIQRTEQRDSAMYRCASSVDPPSEQYFGPGTRLTVT.

The chain couples TRBV6-5 to TRBJ2-5; 9 bases are a match to TRBD2. Germline CDR1 reads MNHEY; CDR2 reads SVGAGI. Unmatched junction bases numbered 10, after V lost 7 bases and J lost 7 bases. CDR3 length: 14 amino acids. For the CDR3, the DNA is TGTGCCAGCAATCCAGCGGGAGGAGGAGGGACCCAGTACTTC. This translates into CASNPAGGGGTQYF.

This sequence joins TRBV5-4 and TRBJ1-2, with 7 nucleotides matching TRBD1. This CDR3 region has 14 residues. The V segment lost 3 bases and the J segment 4 bases; nucleotides outside the gene matches: 6. The germline V gene has CDR1 SGHNT and CDR2 YYREEE (reference sequence). CDR3 region: CASSSREGAYGYTF. CDR3 nucleotide sequence: TGTGCCAGCAGCTCCCGGGAGGGGGCCTATGGCTACACCTTC.

This chain links TRBV19 with TRBJ2-3; 8 bases line up with TRBD1. The germline V gene encodes CDR1 LNHDA and CDR2 SQIVND (reference sequence). This CDR3 has 14 amino acids. The J segment lost 7 bases and the V segment lost 5 bases, leaving 8 bases of the junction unmatched. The CDR3 loop reads CASSPDRGRNTQYF. The CDR3, as DNA: TGTGCCAGTAGTCCTGACAGGGGAAGGAATACGCAGTATTTT.